The present TCR beta chain was sequenced within a study of T cells in Graves' hyperthyroidism and ophthalmopathy. General study findings and limits: Using 13 V-J features, a model discriminated ophthalmopathy from stable hyperthyroidism.

Turning to this clonotype: The target antigen is unknown.

The CDR3 is 15 residues long. V dropped 4 bases and J dropped 9 bases, with 19 bases sitting between them. CDR1 SGHTA and CDR2 FQGTGA come from the germline V gene. There were TCR beta CDR3 regions amplified from RNA transcripts. First-round RT-PCR of the TCR CDR3 relied on the HTBI primer set. TCRdb processed the multiplex PCR reads anew with MiXCR; each CDR3 protein has one entry. The sample consists of roughly 130,000 distinct CDR3 sequences, around 21% of them appearing once. The TCR was taken from a woman in her forties or fifties with Graves' hyperthyroidism that later progressed to Graves' ophthalmopathy. The gene calls are TRBV7-3 and TRBJ2-1; D call uncertain. Material for sequencing was blood. This CDR3 reads CASSSNTVPSGEQFF. CDR3 DNA: TGTGCCAGCAGCTCCAACACTGTCCCATCGGGTGAGCAGTTCTTC.